This entry describes one TCR beta chain. Its antigen is currently unknown. CDR1 SGHTA and CDR2 FQGNSA come from the germline V gene. CDR3 length equals 13 residues. Trimming cost V 7 bases and J 12 bases; bases outside gene matches: 11. The data were obtained in a study of T cells in tuberculosis. Turning to the study itself: This South African cohort compared adolescents with or without latent tuberculosis against adults with active tuberculosis. PBMC were archived before or within 7 days of starting treatment. Study results and caveats: Active tuberculosis TCR-alpha repertoires lay closer to GMM-specific TCRs than IGRA-negative controls, suggesting clonal expansion.

As to time point: new active TB diagnosis, blood taken before or within 7 days of starting treatment. Included patients were adults of at least 18, HIV-seronegative, South African. Produced via immunoSEQ multiplex PCR; TCRdb's table is partial and in-frame only. The sample yields tens of thousands of clones, around 92% seen once. The source was PBMCs, collected at tuberculosis diagnosis. The TCR sequence derives from an adult with tuberculosis. Some clones in this sample may be carry-over from other donors' samples. This chain joins TRBV7-2 and TRBJ1-4; 7 nucleotides match TRBD1. The CDR3 sequence is CASTKGQERELFF. CDR3 nucleotides: TGTGCCAGCACCAAAGGACAGGAAAGGGAACTGTTTTTT.